This T cell receptor beta chain was captured in a study of T cell changes during pregnancy in multiple sclerosis. The repertoire was sequenced with immunoSEQ multiplex PCR; TCRdb's copy has only in-frame clones and lacks some. The sample lists about 71,000 clones; 90% to 95% were seen once. The length of the CDR3 is 12 residues. CDR1 is SQVTM and CDR2 is ANQGSEA in the germline V gene. V lost 6 bases to trimming and J lost 7 bases, with 16 bases between them. The chain couples TRBV29-1 to TRBJ2-7; perhaps TRBD2 as D (6 bases). Sample: CD8+ T cells from peripheral blood mononuclear cells, taken before pregnancy. The TCR comes from a female donor with multiple sclerosis, enrolled in a pregnancy study. CDR3 sequence (DNA): TGCAGCGTAATCGGGACTTGGTCTGAGCAGTACTTC. As protein: CSVIGTWSEQYF.